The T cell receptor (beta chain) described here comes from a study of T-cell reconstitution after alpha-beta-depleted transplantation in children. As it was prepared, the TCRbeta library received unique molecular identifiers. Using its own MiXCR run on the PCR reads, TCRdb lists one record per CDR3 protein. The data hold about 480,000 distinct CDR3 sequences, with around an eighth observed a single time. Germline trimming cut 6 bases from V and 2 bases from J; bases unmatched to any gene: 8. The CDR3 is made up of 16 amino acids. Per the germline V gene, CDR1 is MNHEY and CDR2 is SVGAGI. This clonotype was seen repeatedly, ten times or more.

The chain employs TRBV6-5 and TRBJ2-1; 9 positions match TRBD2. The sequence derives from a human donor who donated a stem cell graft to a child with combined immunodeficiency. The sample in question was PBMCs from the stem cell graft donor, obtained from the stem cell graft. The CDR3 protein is CASSSSERGAYNEQFF. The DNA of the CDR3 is TGTGCCAGCAGCTCCTCAGAGCGGGGGGCCTACAATGAGCAGTTCTTC.